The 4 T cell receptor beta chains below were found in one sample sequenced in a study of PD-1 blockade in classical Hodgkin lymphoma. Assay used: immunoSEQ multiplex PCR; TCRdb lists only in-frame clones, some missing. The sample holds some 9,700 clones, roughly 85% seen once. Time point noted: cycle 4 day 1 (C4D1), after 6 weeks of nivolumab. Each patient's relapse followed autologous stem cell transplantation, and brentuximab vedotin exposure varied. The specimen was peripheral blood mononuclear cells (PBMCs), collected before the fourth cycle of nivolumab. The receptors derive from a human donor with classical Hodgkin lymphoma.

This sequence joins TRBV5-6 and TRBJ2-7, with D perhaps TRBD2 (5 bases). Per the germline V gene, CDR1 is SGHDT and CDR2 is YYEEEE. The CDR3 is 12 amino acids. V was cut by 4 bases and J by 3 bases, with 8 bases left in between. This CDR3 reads CASSPGVYEQYF. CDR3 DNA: TGTGCCAGCAGCCCCGGGGTCTACGAGCAGTACTTC.

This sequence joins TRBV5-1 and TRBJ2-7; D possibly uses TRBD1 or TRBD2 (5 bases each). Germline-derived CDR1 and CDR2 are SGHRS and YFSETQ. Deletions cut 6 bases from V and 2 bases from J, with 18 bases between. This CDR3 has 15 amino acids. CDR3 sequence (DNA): TGCGCCAGCACCCCTGGGGGAAGCAACACCTACGAGCAGTACTTC. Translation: CASTPGGSNTYEQYF.

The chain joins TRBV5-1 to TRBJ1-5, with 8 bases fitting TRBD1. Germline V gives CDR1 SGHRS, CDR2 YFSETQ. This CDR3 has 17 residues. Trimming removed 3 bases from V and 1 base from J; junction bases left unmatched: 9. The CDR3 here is CASSSLSTGVSNQPQHF. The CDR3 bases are TGCGCCAGCAGCTCACTCTCGACAGGGGTAAGCAATCAGCCCCAGCATTTT.

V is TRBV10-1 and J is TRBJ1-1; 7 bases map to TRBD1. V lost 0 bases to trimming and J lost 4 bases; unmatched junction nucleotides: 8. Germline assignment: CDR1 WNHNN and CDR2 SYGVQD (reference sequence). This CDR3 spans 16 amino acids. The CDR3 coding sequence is TGCGCCAGCAGTGAGTCAGGCAGGGGGGATGGCACTGAAGCTTTCTTT. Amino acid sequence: CASSESGRGDGTEAFF.